This T cell receptor beta chain is from a study of cytomegalovirus exposure and HLA in healthy donors. Findings and caveats of the study: In a later analysis, an Asian-associated ancestry cluster reportedly showed fewer N-insertions than the roughly 650-donor mean. Earlier results showed most TCR beta V segments being productive about 90% or about 30% of the time.

With regard to this clone: The target antigen is unknown.

CDR1 and CDR2 (germline): SGHAT, FQNNGV. The CDR3 is 14 amino acids. Trimming cost V 3 bases and J 10 bases, with 13 bases left between them. PCR primers comprised 60 Vbeta and 13 Jbeta primers. The method was immunoSEQ multiplex PCR; TCRdb's version includes in-frame clones alone and lacks a portion of them. The sample holds more than 95,000 clones; about two thirds are singletons and the top ten take 3.5% to 4.5%. The sequencing input was PBMCs. The chain is built from TRBV11-2 and TRBJ1-6, with D tentatively TRBD1 (5 bases). The receptor was derived from a man in his thirties or forties in good health and CMV-seronegative. CDR3 nucleotide sequence: TGTGCCAGCAGCTTGATAAGGGGAGGATCACCCCTCCACTTT. Residues: CASSLIRGGSPLHF.